The next 16 T cell receptor beta chains were all read from a single sample in a study of T cells in Graves' hyperthyroidism and ophthalmopathy. Researchers took RNA transcripts and amplified the TCR beta CDR3 regions from them. A first-round RT-PCR of the TCR CDR3 used the HTBI primer set. TCRdb reanalysed the multiplex PCR reads using MiXCR and keeps one entry per CDR3 protein. The data contain fewer than 700,000 distinct CDR3 sequences, about a sixth of them singletons. The sequenced sample was blood. Every receptor here comes from a woman aged 18-29 years with Graves' ophthalmopathy.

This clonotype has at least ten counts. The chain couples TRBV12-3 or TRBV12-4 to TRBJ2-1, with 7 bases lining up with TRBD1. This CDR3 region has 13 residues. V was clipped by 8 bases and J by 7 bases; unmatched bases: 8. CDR3 nucleotides: TGTGCCAGCCTACGCGCCAGGGGGAATGAGCAGTTCTTC. It encodes CASLRARGNEQFF.

Ten or more counts support this clonotype. The rearrangement links TRBV6-1 to TRBJ2-7; 8 bases are a match to TRBD1. The germline gives CDR1 MNHNS, CDR2 SASEGT. The CDR3 loop spans 17 amino acids. V shed 4 bases and J 2 bases; nucleotides not matched to a gene: 13. The CDR3 DNA sequence: TGTGCCAGCAGTGTGACCGGGACAGGCTTGGGAACCTACGAGCAGTACTTC. This gives the protein CASSVTGTGLGTYEQYF.

This clonotype appeared a few times. This could be a read error, since a much larger clone is one nucleotide away. The chain combines TRBV3-1 with TRBJ2-7; D is possibly TRBD1 (6 bases). The CDR3 spans 14 residues. From germline, CDR1 is LGHDT and CDR2 YNNKEL (reference sequence). V lost 4 bases, J lost 2 bases, and 12 bases lay in between. The CDR3 DNA sequence: TGTGCCAGCAGCCTCAGACAGGAGGCCTACGAGCAGTACTTC. Amino acid sequence: CASSLRQEAYEQYF.

The J gene is TRBJ2-3, the V gene TRBV15; perhaps TRBD1 as D (6 bases). CDR3 length: 15 residues. Trimming took 2 bases from V and 2 from J, leaving 11 bases between them. Germline V gives CDR1 LNHNV, CDR2 YYDKDF (reference sequence). CDR3 residues: CATSRQGQNTDTQYF. The CDR3 DNA sequence: TGTGCCACCAGCAGACAGGGACAAAACACAGATACGCAGTATTTT.

This chain links TRBV20-1 with TRBJ1-3; 9 nucleotides match TRBD1. V was pared by 0 bases and J by 5 bases, with 11 bases of the junction left unmatched. Germline assignment: CDR1 DFQATT and CDR2 SNEGSKA (reference sequence). The CDR3 covers 17 residues. The CDR3 DNA sequence: TGCAGTGCTAGAGATAATTTGGACAGGGGTGTAAGAAACACCATATATTTT. Translated, it gives CSARDNLDRGVRNTIYF.

With respect to this clonotype: With a much larger clone just one base away, this may be a read error. The genes are TRBV28 and TRBJ2-5; TRBD2 agrees at 10 bases. Germline-derived CDR1 and CDR2 are MDHEN and SYDVKM. This CDR3 is 13 amino acids long. Trimming cost V 4 bases and J 5 bases; bases outside gene matches: 1. The CDR3 loop reads CASSSGLAETQYF. The CDR3 DNA follows: TGTGCCAGCAGTTCGGGACTAGCGGAGACCCAGTACTTC. Complete variable domain (other parts from reference TRBV28 and TRBJ2-5): DVKVTQSSRYLVKRTGEKVFLECVQDMDHENMFWYRQDPGLGLRLIYFSYDVKMKEKGDIPEGYSVSREKKERFSLILESASTNQTSMYLCASSSGLAETQYFGPGTRLLVL.

This clonotype came up a few times. The J gene is TRBJ1-4, the V gene TRBV6-1, with D maybe TRBD1 (6 bases). Per the germline V gene, CDR1 is MNHNS and CDR2 is SASEGT. The CDR3 has 16 amino acids. V was clipped by 5 bases and J by 6 bases, with 19 bases between them. The CDR3 reads CASSTPRGTGDEKLFF. Written as DNA, the CDR3 is TGTGCCAGCAGTACTCCGAGGGGGACCGGAGATGAAAAACTGTTTTTT.

The rearrangement joins TRBV6-1 to TRBJ1-1; D remains unclear. Deletions cut 7 bases from V and 4 bases from J, with 10 bases between. Germline-derived CDR1 and CDR2 are MNHNS and SASEGT. The CDR3 loop spans 12 amino acids. CDR3 protein: CASTSLGTEAFF. DNA of the CDR3: TGTGCCAGCACCTCGCTGGGCACTGAAGCTTTCTTT.

This clonotype occurred many times. The chain links TRBV30 to TRBJ1-2; 7 nucleotides agree with TRBD1. The CDR3 has 12 amino acids. V lost 5 bases, J lost 7 bases, and 7 bases stayed unmatched. Germline V gene sequence: CDR1 GTSNPN, CDR2 SVGIG (reference sequence). CDR3 sequence (DNA): TGTGCCTGGCATGACAGGGCGGGTGGCTACACCTTC. Translating gives CAWHDRAGGYTF.

The CDR3 here is CASSLDRSATNEKLFF. The CDR3 DNA follows: TGTGCCAGCAGCTTGGACAGGAGTGCAACTAATGAAAAACTGTTTTTT. The chain is built from TRBV7-2 and TRBJ1-4, with 7 nucleotides matching TRBD1. This CDR3 region has 16 residues. V lost 3 bases to trimming and J lost 0 bases; unmatched junction nucleotides: 4. Germline V gives CDR1 SGHTA, CDR2 FQGNSA.

This clonotype was picked up many times. The V and J genes are TRBV20-1 and TRBJ2-7; 10 bases agree with TRBD2. The CDR3 extends over 14 amino acids. The junction had 6 bases not matched to a gene; V was cut back by 6 bases and J by 1 base. Looked up from germline, CDR1 is DFQATT and CDR2 is SNEGSKA (reference sequence). CDR3 region: CSAQREGQSYEQYF. CDR3 nucleotide sequence: TGCAGTGCCCAGCGGGAGGGCCAATCCTACGAGCAGTACTTC.

This clonotype appeared a few times. The chain is built from TRBV9 and TRBJ2-1; D gene uncertain. The CDR3 spans 14 residues. The germline V gene encodes CDR1 SGDLS and CDR2 YYNGEE. V shed 0 bases and J shed 3 bases, with 7 bases lying between them. CDR3 residues: CASSVDGNYNEQFF. For the CDR3, the DNA is TGTGCCAGCAGCGTAGATGGTAACTACAATGAGCAGTTCTTC.

Many counts were recorded for this clonotype. The chain's CDR3 is CASSPGLTSYEQYF. DNA of the CDR3: TGTGCCAGCAGCCCGGGATTAACCTCCTACGAGCAGTACTTC. The V and J genes are TRBV12-3 or TRBV12-4 and TRBJ2-7; D perhaps matches TRBD2 (5 bases). The CDR3 has 14 residues. Trimming stripped 6 bases from V and 0 bases from J, with 12 bases between.

This chain connects TRBV11-2 to TRBJ2-3; 7 bases line up with TRBD2. The length of the CDR3 is 15 residues. V trimming: 0 bases; J trimming: 2 bases; junction bases outside the gene matches: 2. CDR1 SGHAT and CDR2 FQNNGV come from the germline V gene. Written as DNA, the CDR3 is TGTGCCAGCAGCTTAGATCGGGAGGCCACAGATACGCAGTATTTT. Translating gives CASSLDREATDTQYF.

A remark on this clonotype: A single base separates this from a much larger clone, so it may be a read error. The rearrangement uses TRBV2 and TRBJ1-1; D ambiguous. CDR3 size: 15 residues. Per the germline V gene, CDR1 is SNHLY and CDR2 is FYNNEI. This CDR3 is CASSDLADMNTEASF. The CDR3 DNA reads TGTGCCAGCAGTGATTTGGCAGACATGAACACTGAAGCTTCCTTT.

This clonotype was detected only a few times. The gene calls are TRBV12-3 or TRBV12-4 and TRBJ2-5; 9 bases agree with TRBD1. The CDR3 sequence is 11 residues long. V dropped 5 bases and J dropped 12; count of bases not matched to a gene: 4. CDR3 nucleotides: TGTGCCAGCAGTCCCGGGACAGGGAAGTACTTC. This translates into CASSPGTGKYF.